This T cell receptor (beta chain) was sequenced for a study of Graves' ophthalmopathy and Graves' hyperthyroidism. Having ophthalmopathy, the donors showed moderate-to-severe activity, CAS ≥3 and NOSPECS ≥4, with disease lasting under 3 months. Other autoimmune diseases, uncontrolled infections, pregnancy and lactation each led to patient exclusion. Amplification from RNA transcripts yielded the TCR beta CDR3 regions. In the first round, RT-PCR was carried out with HTBI primers, and a multiplex PCR formed the second round. TCRdb re-derived calls from the multiplex PCR reads in MiXCR, one entry per CDR3 protein. Seen here are about 210,000 distinct CDR3 sequences, less than 30% observed once, and the top ten hold approximately 8.6%. Trimming stripped 0 bases from V and 2 bases from J, with 10 bases between. Germline V lookup: CDR1 GTSNPN, CDR2 SVGIG (reference sequence). CDR3 length: 14 residues. This clonotype was detected many times. The antigen remains undetermined.

General study points: The 13-signature model separated ophthalmopathy from stable hyperthyroidism at 85% to 90% sensitivity and around 77% specificity. Appearing in blood as well were most expanded thyroid clonotypes above 0.001 frequency.

The sequencing sample was made of peripheral blood. The J gene is TRBJ1-1, the V gene TRBV30; D gene uncertain. This receptor was identified in a man aged 50-60 years with Graves' ophthalmopathy. The CDR3: CAWSVGGSNTEAFF. The DNA for the CDR3 is TGTGCCTGGAGTGTGGGTGGCAGTAACACTGAAGCTTTCTTT.